This T cell receptor (beta chain) was recorded in a study of blood T cell repertoires in COVID-19 (TCRdb year 2020). About the study as a whole: Samples covering the acute and convalescent phases of COVID-19 were provided by collaborators in the United States, Italy and Spain. The samples were drawn from the first 160 participants of the ongoing ImmuneRACE study and from over 950 subjects provided by 6 global collaborators. Deeply sampled blood TCRbeta repertoires from subjects exposed to, actively infected with, or recovered from COVID-19 were included in the dataset. The prospective study material was composed of cDNA or gDNA derived from T cells, B-cell-depleted T cells, or PBMCs. A de-identified subject ID, COVID-19 status, age in years and sex were almost always included in the sample metadata. Where HLA class I and class II types were available, the types were taken from metadata supplied by the sample provider, not from assay-based typing. The repertoires were made available in a free public database intended to serve as a resource for research on the immune response to SARS-CoV-2. Broad study findings and their caveats: The quantity of clinical and demographic metadata differed by source and by participant and was supplied without curation.

TCRbeta CDR3 regions were amplified from genomic DNA using the immunoSEQ Assay, a bias-controlled multiplex PCR. The paper's data handling went like this. Nucleated cell counts per sample were estimated from amplification of reference gene primers within the assay. Sequence reads were collapsed and filtered to measure the absolute abundance of every unique TCRbeta CDR3 rearrangement. For each sample, productive Simpson clonality was calculated by taking the square root of Simpson's diversity index across productive rearrangements. The clones in this table, taken by TCRdb from immuneACCESS, are in-frame only. Not every clone is retained; where verified, under half of the shortfall comes from an unresolved V gene, and the cause of the rest is unknown. V and J calls and clone size are those listed in that table; D and trimming were worked out from the DNA. This sample holds 180,000 or so clones; roughly 79% were observed only once. 11% of the sample belongs to the ten largest clones.

In Seattle, one collaborating source enrolled patients while the infection was active and tracked those patients longitudinally over the course of disease. The collaborating institutions used their own protocols to collect whole blood in K2EDTA tubes. Collaborator samples were shipped for TCRbeta analysis as frozen whole blood, isolated PBMCs, or DNA extracted from either sample type. With regard to this clone: Which antigen it targets is not known. No qualities accompany the bases; no much larger clone lies one base away.

V sheds 3 bases and J sheds 7 bases, leaving 12 bases between their ends. The CDR3 runs 14 amino acids, cysteine and phenylalanine included. The kept DNA is CDR3 alone, 42 bases in frame from the first base. Based on the germline V gene (reference sequence), the CDR1 and CDR2 sequences are LGHDT and YNNKEL. Sequenced material: peripheral blood. The sequence is built from TRBV3-1 (or the pseudogene TRBV3-2) and TRBJ2-2; too little of a D gene remains to name it. The sequence was obtained from a middle-aged woman with COVID-19, enrolled during active disease. CDR3 sequence: CASSHATVIGELFF. The DNA sequence is given as TGTGCCAGCAGCCACGCCACAGTAATCGGGGAGCTGTTTTTT.